These T cell receptor beta chains were read from a single sample in a study of blood T cell repertoires in COVID-19. Produced via immunoSEQ multiplex PCR; TCRdb's table is partial and in-frame only. The sample carries some 60,000 clones, almost 85% recorded once. The sequenced material came from peripheral blood. These receptor sequences come from a human donor in a cohort sampled during active COVID-19. The CDR3 runs from the conserved cysteine through the conserved F or W. Each record gives: D gene, J gene, clone size, CDR3 length, V gene, CDR3 protein, CDR3 DNA. A D gene is named only where the DNA matches it firmly. A clone size is listed for some rows: how often the clone was seen (once, few, many), or a class if it is expanded.

D gene: TRBD1; J gene: TRBJ2-7; clone size: -; CDR3 length: 15; V gene: TRBV10-2; CDR3 protein: CASMSGSDRAYEQYF; CDR3 DNA: TGCGCCAGCATGTCGGGTTCTGACAGGGCCTACGAGCAGTACTTC
D gene: TRBD1; J gene: TRBJ1-5; clone size: -; CDR3 length: 15; V gene: TRBV10-2; CDR3 protein: CASGQGADSGQPQHF; CDR3 DNA: TGCGCCAGTGGACAGGGTGCCGATTCGGGTCAGCCCCAGCATTTT
D gene: TRBD1; J gene: TRBJ2-1; clone size: -; CDR3 length: 15; V gene: TRBV18; CDR3 protein: CASSPGGQRGNEQFF; CDR3 DNA: TGTGCCAGCTCACCAGGGGGACAGAGAGGCAATGAGCAGTTCTTC
D gene: TRBD2; J gene: TRBJ2-3; clone size: -; CDR3 length: 16; V gene: TRBV5-1; CDR3 protein: CASYKIAGASTDTQYF; CDR3 DNA: TGCGCCAGCTACAAAATAGCGGGGGCTAGCACAGATACGCAGTATTTT
D gene: -; J gene: TRBJ1-4; clone size: -; CDR3 length: 16; V gene: TRBV7-2; CDR3 protein: CASSLARGGANEKLFF; CDR3 DNA: TGTGCCAGCAGCTTAGCCCGCGGAGGGGCTAATGAAAAACTGTTTTTT
D gene: TRBD2; J gene: TRBJ2-7; clone size: -; CDR3 length: 15; V gene: TRBV7-9; CDR3 protein: CASSNPGLAGYEQYF; CDR3 DNA: TGTGCCAGCAGCAATCCGGGACTAGCGGGCTACGAGCAGTACTTC
D gene: TRBD2; J gene: TRBJ2-7; clone size: -; CDR3 length: 17; V gene: TRBV24-1; CDR3 protein: CATSAEGLAGGPGEQYF; CDR3 DNA: TGTGCCACCAGTGCCGAAGGGCTAGCGGGGGGGCCTGGGGAGCAGTACTTC
D gene: -; J gene: TRBJ2-3; clone size: -; CDR3 length: 15; V gene: TRBV4-3; CDR3 protein: CASSRAAGGTDTQYF; CDR3 DNA: TGCGCCAGCAGCCGAGCGGCAGGGGGCACAGATACGCAGTATTTT
D gene: -; J gene: TRBJ2-4; clone size: once; CDR3 length: 16; V gene: TRBV3-1/TRBV3-2; CDR3 protein: CASSQDEGGKVNIQYF; CDR3 DNA: TGTGCCAGCAGCCAAGACGAGGGTGGGAAGGTGAACATTCAGTACTTC
D gene: TRBD1; J gene: TRBJ1-2; clone size: -; CDR3 length: 18; V gene: TRBV10-2; CDR3 protein: CASSDSRDRGLVNYGYTF; CDR3 DNA: TGCGCCAGCAGTGATTCCCGGGACAGGGGGCTTGTTAACTATGGCTACACCTTC
D gene: -; J gene: TRBJ2-7; clone size: -; CDR3 length: 15; V gene: TRBV7-2; CDR3 protein: CASSSTAGAPYEQYF; CDR3 DNA: TGTGCCAGCAGCTCGACGGCAGGGGCCCCCTACGAGCAGTACTTC
D gene: -; J gene: TRBJ1-2; clone size: -; CDR3 length: 16; V gene: TRBV4-3; CDR3 protein: CASSQDPPGNNYGYTF; CDR3 DNA: TGCGCCAGCAGCCAAGATCCGCCAGGGAATAACTATGGCTACACCTTC
D gene: TRBD1; J gene: TRBJ1-2; clone size: -; CDR3 length: 15; V gene: TRBV3-1/TRBV3-2; CDR3 protein: CASSQAGGRNYGYTF; CDR3 DNA: TGTGCCAGCAGCCAAGCAGGGGGCAGGAACTATGGCTACACCTTC
D gene: TRBD1; J gene: TRBJ2-5; clone size: once; CDR3 length: 15; V gene: TRBV5-1; CDR3 protein: CASSLGQGAVETQYF; CDR3 DNA: TGCGCCAGCAGCTTGGGACAGGGGGCTGTAGAGACCCAGTACTTC
D gene: TRBD2; J gene: TRBJ2-7; clone size: -; CDR3 length: 15; V gene: TRBV11-3; CDR3 protein: CASSGSGGLFYEQYF; CDR3 DNA: TGTGCCAGCAGCGGAAGCGGGGGCCTTTTCTACGAGCAGTACTTC
D gene: -; J gene: TRBJ2-1; clone size: -; CDR3 length: 11; V gene: TRBV12-3/TRBV12-4; CDR3 protein: CASSSYNEQFF; CDR3 DNA: TGTGCCAGTTCTTCTTACAATGAGCAGTTCTTC
D gene: -; J gene: TRBJ1-4; clone size: -; CDR3 length: 19; V gene: TRBV4-3; CDR3 protein: CASSQDRRGTLATNEKLFF; CDR3 DNA: TGCGCCAGCAGCCAAGATAGAAGGGGCACTCTGGCAACTAATGAAAAACTGTTTTTT
D gene: -; J gene: TRBJ2-2; clone size: -; CDR3 length: 13; V gene: TRBV7-2; CDR3 protein: CASSLRLAGELFF; CDR3 DNA: TGTGCCAGCAGCTTAAGGCTAGCCGGGGAGCTGTTTTTT
D gene: -; J gene: TRBJ1-3; clone size: -; CDR3 length: 15; V gene: TRBV6-1; CDR3 protein: CASSEGGPLENTIYF; CDR3 DNA: TGTGCCAGCAGTGAGGGAGGGCCACTCGAAAACACCATATATTTT
D gene: TRBD2; J gene: TRBJ2-5; clone size: once; CDR3 length: 16; V gene: TRBV7-8; CDR3 protein: CASSRLAGPPQETQYF; CDR3 DNA: TGTGCCAGCAGCAGGCTAGCGGGACCGCCTCAAGAGACCCAGTACTTC